This T cell receptor beta chain was identified in a study of control samples from healthy donors and cancer patients. Germline-derived CDR1 and CDR2 are MNHEY and SMNVEV (reference sequence). The CDR3 covers 17 residues. V shed 6 bases and J 0 bases; nucleotides not matched to a gene: 6. Assay used: immunoSEQ multiplex PCR; TCRdb lists only in-frame clones, some missing. The data hold some 130,000 clones, with around 92% observed a single time. This chain connects TRBV27 to TRBJ2-2; the match to TRBD2 covers 11 bases. The receptor was isolated from a woman in her 50s in good health. Material for sequencing was blood. The CDR3 DNA follows: TGTGCCAGCAGCAGAAAACTAGCGGGAGCGAACACCGGGGAGCTGTTTTTT. Translation gives CASSRKLAGANTGELFF.